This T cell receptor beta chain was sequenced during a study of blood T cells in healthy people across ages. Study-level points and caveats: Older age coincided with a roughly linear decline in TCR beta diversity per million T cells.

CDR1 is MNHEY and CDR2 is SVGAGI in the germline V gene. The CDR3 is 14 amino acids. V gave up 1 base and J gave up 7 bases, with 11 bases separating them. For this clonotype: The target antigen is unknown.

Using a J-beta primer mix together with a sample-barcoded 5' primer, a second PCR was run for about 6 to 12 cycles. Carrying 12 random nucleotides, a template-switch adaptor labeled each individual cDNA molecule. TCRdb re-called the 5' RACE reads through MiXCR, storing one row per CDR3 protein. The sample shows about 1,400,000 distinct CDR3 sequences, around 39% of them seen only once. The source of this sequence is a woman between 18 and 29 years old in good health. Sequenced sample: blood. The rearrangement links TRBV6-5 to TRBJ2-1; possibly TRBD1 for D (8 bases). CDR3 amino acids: CASSYYRGGNEQFF. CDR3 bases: TGTGCCAGCAGTTACTACAGGGGGGGGAATGAGCAGTTCTTC.